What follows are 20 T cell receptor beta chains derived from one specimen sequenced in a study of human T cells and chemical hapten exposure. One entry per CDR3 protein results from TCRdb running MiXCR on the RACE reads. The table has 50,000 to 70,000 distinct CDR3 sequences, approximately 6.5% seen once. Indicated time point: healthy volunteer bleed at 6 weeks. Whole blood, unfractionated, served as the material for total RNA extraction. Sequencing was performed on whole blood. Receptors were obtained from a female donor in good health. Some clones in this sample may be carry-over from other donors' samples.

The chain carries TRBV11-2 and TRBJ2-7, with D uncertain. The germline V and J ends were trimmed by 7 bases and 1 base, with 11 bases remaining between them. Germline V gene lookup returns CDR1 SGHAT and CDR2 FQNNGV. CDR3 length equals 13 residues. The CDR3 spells CASKLTGSYEQYF. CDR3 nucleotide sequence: TGTGCCAGCAAACTGACTGGTTCCTACGAGCAGTACTTC. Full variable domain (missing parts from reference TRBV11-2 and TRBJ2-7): EAGVAQSPRYKIIEKRQSVAFWCNPISGHATLYWYQQILGQGPKLLIQFQNNGVVDDSQLPKDRFSAERLKGVDSTLKIQPAKLEDSAVYLCASKLTGSYEQYFGPGTRLTVT.

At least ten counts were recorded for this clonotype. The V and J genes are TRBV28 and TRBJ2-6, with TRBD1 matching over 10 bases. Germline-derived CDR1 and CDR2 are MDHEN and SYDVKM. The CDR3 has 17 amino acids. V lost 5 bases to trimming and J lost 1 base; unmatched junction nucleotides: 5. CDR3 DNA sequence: TGTGCCAGCAGTCCAGGGGACAGGGGATCTGGGGCCAACGTCCTGACTTTC. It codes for CASSPGDRGSGANVLTF. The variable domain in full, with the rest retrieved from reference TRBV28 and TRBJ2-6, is DVKVTQSSRYLVKRTGEKVFLECVQDMDHENMFWYRQDPGLGLRLIYFSYDVKMKEKGDIPEGYSVSREKKERFSLILESASTNQTSMYLCASSPGDRGSGANVLTFGAGSRLTVL.

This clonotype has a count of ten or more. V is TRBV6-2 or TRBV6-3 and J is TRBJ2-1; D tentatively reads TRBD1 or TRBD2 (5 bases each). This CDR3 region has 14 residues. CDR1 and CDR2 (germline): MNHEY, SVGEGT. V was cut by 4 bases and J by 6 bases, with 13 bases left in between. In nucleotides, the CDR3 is TGTGCCAGCAGTTTTGAGGGGCTCCCCAATGAGCAGTTCTTC. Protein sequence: CASSFEGLPNEQFF.

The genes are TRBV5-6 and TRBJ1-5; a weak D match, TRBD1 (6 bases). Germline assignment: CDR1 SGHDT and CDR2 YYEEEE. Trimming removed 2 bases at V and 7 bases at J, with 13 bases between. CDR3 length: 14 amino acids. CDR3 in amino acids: CASSFRGINQPQHF. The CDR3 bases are TGTGCCAGCAGCTTTAGGGGGATTAACCAGCCCCAGCATTTT.

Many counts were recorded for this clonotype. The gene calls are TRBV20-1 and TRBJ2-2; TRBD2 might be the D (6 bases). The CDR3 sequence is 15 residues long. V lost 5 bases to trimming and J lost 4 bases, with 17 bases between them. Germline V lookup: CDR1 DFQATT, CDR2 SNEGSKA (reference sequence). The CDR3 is CSAQDRDSSTGELFF. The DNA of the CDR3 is TGCAGTGCTCAAGACCGGGACTCCAGCACCGGGGAGCTGTTTTTT.

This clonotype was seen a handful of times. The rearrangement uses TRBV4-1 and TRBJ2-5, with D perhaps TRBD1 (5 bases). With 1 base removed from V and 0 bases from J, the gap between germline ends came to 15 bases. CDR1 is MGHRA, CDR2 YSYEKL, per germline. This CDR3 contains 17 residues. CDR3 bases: TGCGCCAGCAGCCAAGCAAACACAAGGACACACCAAGAGACCCAGTACTTC. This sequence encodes CASSQANTRTHQETQYF.

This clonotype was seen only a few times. The CDR3 DNA reads TGTGCCAGCAGCTTGACACCTAGCGGAGCCTACGAGCAGTACTTC. As protein: CASSLTPSGAYEQYF. V usage is TRBV5-6 and J usage is TRBJ2-7, with 7 bases lining up with TRBD2. This CDR3 comprises 15 residues. Germline trimming cut 1 base from V and 2 bases from J; bases unmatched to any gene: 6. Germline V lookup: CDR1 SGHDT, CDR2 YYEEEE.

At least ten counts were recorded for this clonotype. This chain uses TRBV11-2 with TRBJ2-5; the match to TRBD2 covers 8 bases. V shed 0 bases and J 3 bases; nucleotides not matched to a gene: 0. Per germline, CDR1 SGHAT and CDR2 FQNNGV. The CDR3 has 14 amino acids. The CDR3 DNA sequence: TGTGCCAGCAGCTTAGAAGCGGGAGAAGAGACCCAGTACTTC. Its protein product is CASSLEAGEETQYF. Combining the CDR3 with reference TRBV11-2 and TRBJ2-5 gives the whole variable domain EAGVAQSPRYKIIEKRQSVAFWCNPISGHATLYWYQQILGQGPKLLIQFQNNGVVDDSQLPKDRFSAERLKGVDSTLKIQPAKLEDSAVYLCASSLEAGEETQYFGPGTRLLVL.

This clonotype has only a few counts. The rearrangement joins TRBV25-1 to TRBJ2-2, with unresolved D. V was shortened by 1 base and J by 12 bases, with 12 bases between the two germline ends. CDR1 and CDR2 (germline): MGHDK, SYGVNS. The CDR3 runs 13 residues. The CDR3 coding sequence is TGTGCCAGCAGTGAATGGACGGCCCAGAAGCTGTTTTTT. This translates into CASSEWTAQKLFF.

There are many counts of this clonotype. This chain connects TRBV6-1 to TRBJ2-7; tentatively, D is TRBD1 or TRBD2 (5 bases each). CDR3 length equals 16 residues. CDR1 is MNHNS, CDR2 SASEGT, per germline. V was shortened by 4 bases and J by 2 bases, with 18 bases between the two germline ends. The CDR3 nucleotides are TGTGCCAGCAGTGCGTCCGTGAACCTGGGGGCCTACGAGCAGTACTTC. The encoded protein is CASSASVNLGAYEQYF.

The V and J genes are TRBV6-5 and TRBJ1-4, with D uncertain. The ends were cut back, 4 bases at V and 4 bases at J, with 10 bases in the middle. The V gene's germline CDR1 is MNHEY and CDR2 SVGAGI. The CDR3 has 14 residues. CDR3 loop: CASSSGVLNEKLFF. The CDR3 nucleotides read TGTGCCAGCAGTTCCGGGGTCCTTAATGAAAAACTGTTTTTT.

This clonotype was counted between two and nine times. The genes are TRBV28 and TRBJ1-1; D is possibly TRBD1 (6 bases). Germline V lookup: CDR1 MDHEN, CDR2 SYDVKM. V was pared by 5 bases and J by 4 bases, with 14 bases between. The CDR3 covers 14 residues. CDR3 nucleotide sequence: TGTGCCAGCAGTCCATACAGGGTTGGCACTGAAGCTTTCTTT. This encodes CASSPYRVGTEAFF.

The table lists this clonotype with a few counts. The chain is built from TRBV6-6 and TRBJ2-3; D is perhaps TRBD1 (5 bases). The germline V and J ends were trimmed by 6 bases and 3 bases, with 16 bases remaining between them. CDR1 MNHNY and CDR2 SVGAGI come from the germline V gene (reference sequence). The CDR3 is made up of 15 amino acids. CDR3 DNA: TGTGCCAGCAGCCGGACATCCACGCAAACAGATACGCAGTATTTT. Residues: CASSRTSTQTDTQYF.

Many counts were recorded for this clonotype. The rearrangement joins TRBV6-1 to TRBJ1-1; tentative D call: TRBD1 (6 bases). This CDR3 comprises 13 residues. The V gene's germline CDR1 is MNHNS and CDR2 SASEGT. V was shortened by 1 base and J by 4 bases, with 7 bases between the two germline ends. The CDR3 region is CASSEGGLTEAFF. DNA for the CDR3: TGTGCCAGCAGTGAAGGGGGGCTCACTGAAGCTTTCTTT.

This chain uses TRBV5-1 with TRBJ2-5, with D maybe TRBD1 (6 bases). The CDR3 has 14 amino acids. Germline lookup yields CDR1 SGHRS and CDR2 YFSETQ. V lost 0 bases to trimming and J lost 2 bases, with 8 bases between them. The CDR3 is CASSLGGQQETQYF. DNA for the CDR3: TGCGCCAGCAGCTTGGGTGGACAGCAAGAGACCCAGTACTTC.

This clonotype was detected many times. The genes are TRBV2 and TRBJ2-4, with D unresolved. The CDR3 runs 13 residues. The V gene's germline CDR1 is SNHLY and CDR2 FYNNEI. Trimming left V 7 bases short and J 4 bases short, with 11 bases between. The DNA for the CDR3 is TGTGCCAGCACTGTCGGCTGGAAAAACATTCAGTACTTC. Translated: CASTVGWKNIQYF.

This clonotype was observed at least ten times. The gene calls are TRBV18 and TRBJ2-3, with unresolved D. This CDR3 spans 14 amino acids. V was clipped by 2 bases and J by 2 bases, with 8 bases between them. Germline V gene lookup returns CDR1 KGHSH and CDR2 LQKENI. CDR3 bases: TGTGCCAGCTCACCAGCGACTGACACAGATACGCAGTATTTT. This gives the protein CASSPATDTDTQYF.

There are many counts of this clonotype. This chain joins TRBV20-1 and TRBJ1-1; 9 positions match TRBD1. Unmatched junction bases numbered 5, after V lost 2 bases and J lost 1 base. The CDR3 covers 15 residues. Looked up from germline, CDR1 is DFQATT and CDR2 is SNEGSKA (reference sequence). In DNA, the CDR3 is TGCAGTGCTAGAACAGGGGGCTCTGGGAACACTGAAGCTTTCTTT. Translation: CSARTGGSGNTEAFF.

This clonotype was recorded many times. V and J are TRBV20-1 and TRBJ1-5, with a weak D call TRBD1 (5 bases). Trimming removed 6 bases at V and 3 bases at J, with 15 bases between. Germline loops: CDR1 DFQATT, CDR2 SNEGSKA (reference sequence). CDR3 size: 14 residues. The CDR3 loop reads CSAPGGADNQPQHF. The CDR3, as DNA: TGCAGTGCCCCCGGGGGAGCGGACAATCAGCCCCAGCATTTT.

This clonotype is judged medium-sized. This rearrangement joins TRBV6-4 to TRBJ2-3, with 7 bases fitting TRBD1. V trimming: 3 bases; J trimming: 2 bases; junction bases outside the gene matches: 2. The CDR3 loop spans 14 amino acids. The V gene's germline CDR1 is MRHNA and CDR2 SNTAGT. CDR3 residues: CASSEGTDTDTQYF. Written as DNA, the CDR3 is TGTGCCAGCAGTGAAGGGACAGACACAGATACGCAGTATTTT.